The source of this TCR beta chain is a study of blood T cell repertoires in COVID-19. At the level of the study: T cells, B-cell-depleted T cells, or PBMCs supplied cDNA or gDNA.

TCRdb's copy holds only in-frame clones and misses some; the assay was immunoSEQ multiplex PCR. The table records about 130,000 clones, around four fifths of them present only once. Participants were placed into cohorts based on the clinical history they reported. Two consecutive negative NP/OP PCR tests, clearance, or resolved symptoms defined Cohort 3 recovery. The CDR3 sequence is 14 residues long. The V gene's germline CDR1 is LNHDA and CDR2 SQIVND (reference sequence). The junction had 2 bases not matched to a gene; V was cut back by 6 bases and J by 7 bases. This TCR was sampled from a woman between 45 and 60 years old who had recovered from COVID-19. What was sequenced was PBMCs or T cells enriched from blood (not recorded which). The chain uses TRBV19 and TRBJ2-1, with 14 positions matching TRBD2. In DNA form, the CDR3 reads TGTGCCAGTAGGGGACTAGCGGGGGTGAATGAGCAGTTCTTC. Translation gives CASRGLAGVNEQFF.